The 12 T cell receptor beta chains presented below share a single source sample, sequenced in a study of human T cells and chemical hapten exposure. Time point described: patch test 1, 2 weeks after DPC sensitization. The sample's treatment: therapeutic diphenylcyclopropenone sensitization with weekly scalp DPC. TCRdb recomputed calls from the RACE reads with MiXCR, one row per CDR3 protein. The sample lists 150,000 to 200,000 distinct CDR3 sequences, approximately 15% occurring once. Sample: whole blood, taken in connection with sensitization to the hapten diphenylcyclopropenone (DPC). These receptor sequences come from a woman in her twenties or thirties with alopecia areata. Some clones in this sample may be carry-over from other donors' samples.

A few counts support this clonotype. V and J are TRBV7-6 and TRBJ2-5, with 7 bases lining up with TRBD1. CDR3 length: 14 residues. Unmatched junction bases numbered 6, after V lost 1 base and J lost 7 bases. Looked up from germline, CDR1 is SGHVS and CDR2 is FNYEAQ. CDR3 region: CASSLGTGRATQYF. For the CDR3, the DNA is TGTGCCAGCAGCTTAGGGACAGGACGGGCGACCCAGTACTTC.

This clonotype showed up many times. The chain employs TRBV19 and TRBJ1-4; D may be TRBD1 (5 bases). CDR3 size: 14 residues. Germline V gene sequence: CDR1 LNHDA, CDR2 SQIVND (reference sequence). The V end was cut by 8 bases, the J end by 0 bases, with 10 bases between. Written as DNA, the CDR3 is TGTGCCAGTTCAAGGGGCGCAACTAATGAAAAACTGTTTTTT. Its translation: CASSRGATNEKLFF.

The gene calls are TRBV6-2 or TRBV6-3 and TRBJ2-2, with D possibly being TRBD1 or TRBD2 (5 bases each). This CDR3 is 16 amino acids long. The V end was cut by 5 bases, the J end by 4 bases, with 17 bases between. From germline, CDR1 is MNHEY and CDR2 SVGEGT. CDR3 DNA sequence: TGTGCCAGCAGTCCCTCGCAGGGAGCAGTCACCGGGGAGCTGTTTTTT. Protein product: CASSPSQGAVTGELFF.

This clonotype was seen a few times. V gene TRBV28 combines with J gene TRBJ2-7; 9 bases align to TRBD2. Germline V gives CDR1 MDHEN, CDR2 SYDVKM. This CDR3 spans 15 amino acids. With 3 bases clipped from V and 1 base from J, the junction kept 4 bases outside the gene matches. CDR3 in DNA: TGTGCCAGCAGTTTCGGGACTAGCTTATCCTACGAGCAGTACTTC. Translation gives CASSFGTSLSYEQYF.

The chain combines TRBV7-9 with TRBJ2-4; the D is unclear. Looked up from germline, CDR1 is SEHNR and CDR2 is FQNEAQ (reference sequence). CDR3 length equals 14 residues. V was clipped by 3 bases and J by 7 bases, with 13 bases between them. CDR3 sequence reads: CASSFGQPGNIQYF. CDR3 nucleotide sequence: TGTGCCAGCAGCTTTGGCCAGCCCGGGAACATTCAGTACTTC. Full variable domain (rest looked up from reference TRBV7-9 and TRBJ2-4): DTGVSQNPRHKITKRGQNVTFRCDPISEHNRLYWYRQTLGQGPEFLTYFQNEAQLEKSRLLSDRFSAERPKGSFSTLEIQRTEQGDSAMYLCASSFGQPGNIQYFGAGTRLSVL.

This clonotype was observed at least ten times. The chain recombines TRBV6-2 or TRBV6-3 with TRBJ1-5, with 8 bases fitting TRBD1. The CDR3 length is 11 residues. The germline V gene encodes CDR1 MNHEY and CDR2 SVGEGT. Germline trimming cut 8 bases from V and 15 bases from J; bases unmatched to any gene: 9. The CDR3 protein is CASRMDREVHF. The DNA of the CDR3 is TGTGCCAGCCGGATGGACAGGGAAGTGCATTTT.

Many counts were recorded for this clonotype. V and J are TRBV7-9 and TRBJ2-3; D is undetermined. Germline-derived CDR1 and CDR2 are SEHNR and FQNEAQ (reference sequence). This CDR3 spans 14 amino acids. V was shortened by 5 bases and J by 7 bases, with 16 bases between the two germline ends. The chain's CDR3 is CASSPLKAPHTQYF. The CDR3, as DNA: TGTGCCAGCAGCCCCCTTAAAGCACCACATACGCAGTATTTT. Using reference TRBV7-9 and TRBJ2-3 for the parts outside the CDR3, the full variable domain is DTGVSQNPRHKITKRGQNVTFRCDPISEHNRLYWYRQTLGQGPEFLTYFQNEAQLEKSRLLSDRFSAERPKGSFSTLEIQRTEQGDSAMYLCASSPLKAPHTQYFGPGTRLTVL.

This clonotype has at least ten counts. The rearrangement links TRBV11-3 to TRBJ2-1, with 14 nucleotides matching TRBD2. The CDR3 spans 15 residues. V gave up 2 bases and J gave up 16 bases; unmatched junction bases: 10. Germline-derived CDR1 and CDR2 are SGHNT and YENEEA. CDR3 residues: CASSLWGLAGAVVFF. CDR3 nucleotides: TGTGCCAGCAGCTTATGGGGACTAGCGGGGGCCGTCGTTTTCTTC.

The chain links TRBV12-3 or TRBV12-4 to TRBJ2-7; TRBD2 agrees at 9 bases. V trimming: 5 bases; J trimming: 2 bases; junction bases outside the gene matches: 7. There are 15 residues in the CDR3. The CDR3 protein is CASSASGGNPYEQYF. Written as DNA, the CDR3 is TGTGCCAGCAGTGCAAGCGGGGGGAACCCCTACGAGCAGTACTTC.

This clonotype was seen repeatedly, ten times or more. The gene calls are TRBV28 and TRBJ2-7, with D perhaps matching TRBD1 (5 bases). The germline V gene has CDR1 MDHEN and CDR2 SYDVKM. V gave up 7 bases and J gave up 5 bases, with 18 bases separating them. CDR3 length equals 14 residues. DNA for the CDR3: TGTGCCAGCAACCCCGACAGTCCAGGAGACGAGCAGTACTTC. Its protein product is CASNPDSPGDEQYF.

This clonotype was detected only a few times. The chain joins TRBV12-3 or TRBV12-4 to TRBJ1-5; 11 nucleotides line up with TRBD1. The CDR3 sequence is 15 residues long. V gave up 3 bases and J gave up 6 bases; unmatched junction bases: 4. The CDR3 DNA follows: TGTGCCAGCAGTTTCGGGACAGGGGGTTTTCAGCCCCAGCATTTT. This gives the protein CASSFGTGGFQPQHF.

The chain employs TRBV19 and TRBJ2-5, with 12 nucleotides matching TRBD2. CDR1 LNHDA and CDR2 SQIVND come from the germline V gene (reference sequence). Trimming took 7 bases from V and 3 from J; bases not matched to a gene: 9. This CDR3 has 16 amino acids. The CDR3 region has the DNA TGTGCCAGTACGGAGCTAGCGGGGGGGTGTAAAGAGACCCAGTACTTC. Translating it yields CASTELAGGCKETQYF.